This T cell receptor beta chain was recovered during a study of control samples from healthy donors and cancer patients. This table comes from immunoSEQ multiplex PCR, and its TCRdb copy is limited to in-frame clones, with some not included. The sample contains approximately 190,000 clones, around 90% of which appear only once. The germline V and J ends were trimmed by 2 bases and 0 bases, with 15 bases remaining between them. This CDR3 has 17 residues. Per the germline V gene, CDR1 is SGHDT and CDR2 is YYEEEE. The clonotype was recovered from a man aged 30 to 45 in good health. The sequencing sample was made of blood. The gene calls are TRBV5-6 and TRBJ2-1; the D gene could be TRBD1 or TRBD2 (5 bases each). As DNA, the CDR3 is TGTGCCAGCAGCTTAAGTGGGACCGCCAGCTCCTACAATGAGCAGTTCTTC. This translates into CASSLSGTASSYNEQFF. The variable domain in full, with the rest retrieved from reference TRBV5-6 and TRBJ2-1, is DAGVTQSPTHLIKTRGQQVTLRCSPKSGHDTVSWYQQALGQGPQFIFQYYEEEERQRGNFPDRFSGHQFPNYSSELNVNALLLGDSALYLCASSLSGTASSYNEQFFGPGTRLTVL.